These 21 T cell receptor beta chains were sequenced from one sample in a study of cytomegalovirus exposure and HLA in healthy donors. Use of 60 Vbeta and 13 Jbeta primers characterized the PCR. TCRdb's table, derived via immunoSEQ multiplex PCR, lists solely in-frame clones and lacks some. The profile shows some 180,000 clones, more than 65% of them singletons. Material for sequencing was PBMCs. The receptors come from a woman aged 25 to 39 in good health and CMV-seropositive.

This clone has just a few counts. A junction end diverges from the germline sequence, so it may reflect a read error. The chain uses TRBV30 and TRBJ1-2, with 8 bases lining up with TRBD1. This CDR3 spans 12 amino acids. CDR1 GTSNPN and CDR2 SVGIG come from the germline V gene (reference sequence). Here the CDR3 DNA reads TGTGCCTGGAGTGTGGGGTGGACAGGGACCCACTTC. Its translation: CAWSVGWTGTHF. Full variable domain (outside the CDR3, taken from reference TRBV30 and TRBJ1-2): SQTIHQWPATLVQPVGSPLSLECTVEGTSNPNLYWYRQAAGRGLQLLFYSVGIGQISSEVPQNLSASRPQDRQFILSSKKLLLSDSGFYLCAWSVGWTGTHFGSGTRLTVV.

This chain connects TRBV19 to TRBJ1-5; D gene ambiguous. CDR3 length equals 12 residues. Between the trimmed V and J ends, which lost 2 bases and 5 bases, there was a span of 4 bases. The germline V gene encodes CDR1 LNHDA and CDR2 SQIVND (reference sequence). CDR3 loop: CASSISYQPQHF. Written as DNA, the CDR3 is TGTGCCAGTAGTATATCTTATCAGCCCCAGCATTTT.

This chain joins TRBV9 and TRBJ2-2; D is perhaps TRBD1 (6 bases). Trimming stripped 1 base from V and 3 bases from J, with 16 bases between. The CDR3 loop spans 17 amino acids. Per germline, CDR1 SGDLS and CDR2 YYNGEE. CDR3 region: CASSVPMTQGDTGELFF. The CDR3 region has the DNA TGTGCCAGCAGCGTACCTATGACACAGGGCGACACCGGGGAGCTGTTTTTT.

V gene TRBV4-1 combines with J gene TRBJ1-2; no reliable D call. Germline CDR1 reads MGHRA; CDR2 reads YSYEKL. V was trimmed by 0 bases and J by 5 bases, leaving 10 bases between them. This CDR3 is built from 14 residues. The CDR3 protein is CASSQDQLPYGYTF. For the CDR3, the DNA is TGCGCCAGCAGCCAAGATCAACTTCCGTATGGCTACACCTTC.

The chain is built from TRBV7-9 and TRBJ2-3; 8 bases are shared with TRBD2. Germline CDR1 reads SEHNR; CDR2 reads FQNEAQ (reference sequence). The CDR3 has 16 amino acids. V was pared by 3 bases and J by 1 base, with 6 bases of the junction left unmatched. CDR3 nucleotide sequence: TGTGCCAGCAGCTTGGGGGCGGGGGGCGGCACAGATACGCAGTATTTT. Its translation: CASSLGAGGGTDTQYF.

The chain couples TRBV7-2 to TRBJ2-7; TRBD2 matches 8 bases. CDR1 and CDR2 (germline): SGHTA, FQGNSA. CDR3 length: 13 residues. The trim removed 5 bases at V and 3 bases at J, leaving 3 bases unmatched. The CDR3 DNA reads TGTGCCAGCAGCGCGAGCGGGGGCTACGAGCAGTACTTC. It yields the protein CASSASGGYEQYF.

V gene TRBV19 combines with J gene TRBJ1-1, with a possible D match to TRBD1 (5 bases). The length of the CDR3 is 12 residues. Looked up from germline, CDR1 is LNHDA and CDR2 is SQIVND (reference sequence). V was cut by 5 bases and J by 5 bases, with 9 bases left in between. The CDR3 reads CASSLGRTEAFF. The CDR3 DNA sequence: TGTGCCAGTAGTCTGGGGCGAACTGAAGCTTTCTTT.

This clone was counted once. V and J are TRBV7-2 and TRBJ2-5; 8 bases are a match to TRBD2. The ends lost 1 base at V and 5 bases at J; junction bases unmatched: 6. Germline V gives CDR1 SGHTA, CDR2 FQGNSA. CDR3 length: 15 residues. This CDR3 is CASSLVASGSETQYF. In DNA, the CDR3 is TGTGCCAGCAGCTTAGTGGCTAGCGGGTCTGAGACCCAGTACTTC.

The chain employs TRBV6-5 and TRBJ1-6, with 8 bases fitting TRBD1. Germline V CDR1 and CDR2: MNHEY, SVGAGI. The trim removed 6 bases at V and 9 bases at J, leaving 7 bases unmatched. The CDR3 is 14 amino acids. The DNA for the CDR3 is TGTGCCAGCAGACGGACAGGGCTAGGTTCACCCCTCCACTTT. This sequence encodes CASRRTGLGSPLHF.

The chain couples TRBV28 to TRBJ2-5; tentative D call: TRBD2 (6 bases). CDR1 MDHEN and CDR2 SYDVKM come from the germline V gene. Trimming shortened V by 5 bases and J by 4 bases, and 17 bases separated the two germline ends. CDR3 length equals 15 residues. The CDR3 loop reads CASSLVEAGGETQYF. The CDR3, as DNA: TGTGCCAGCAGTCTCGTTGAAGCGGGCGGAGAGACCCAGTACTTC.

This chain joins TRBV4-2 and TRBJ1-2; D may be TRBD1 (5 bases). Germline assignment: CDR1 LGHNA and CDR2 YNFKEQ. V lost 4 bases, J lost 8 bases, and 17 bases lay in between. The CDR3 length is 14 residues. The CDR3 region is CASSPGPPGGGYTF. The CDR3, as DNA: TGTGCCAGCAGCCCCGGGCCGCCCGGGGGGGGCTACACCTTC.

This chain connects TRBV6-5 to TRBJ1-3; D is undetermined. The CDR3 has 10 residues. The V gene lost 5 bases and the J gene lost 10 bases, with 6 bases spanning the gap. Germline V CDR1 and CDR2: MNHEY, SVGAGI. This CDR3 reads CASSLRTIYF. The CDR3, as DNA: TGTGCCAGCAGTCTTCGGACCATATATTTT.

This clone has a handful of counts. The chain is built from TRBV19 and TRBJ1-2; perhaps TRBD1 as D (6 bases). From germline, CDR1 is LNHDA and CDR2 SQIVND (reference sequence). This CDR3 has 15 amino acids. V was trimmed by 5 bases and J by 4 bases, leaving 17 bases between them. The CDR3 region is CASSFRDNGPYGYTF. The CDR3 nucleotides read TGTGCCAGTAGTTTTCGGGACAACGGTCCCTATGGCTACACCTTC.

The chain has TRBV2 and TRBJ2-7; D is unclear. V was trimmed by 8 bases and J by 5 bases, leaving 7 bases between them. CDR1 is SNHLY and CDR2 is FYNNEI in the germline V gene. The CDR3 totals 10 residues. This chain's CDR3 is CASGGNEQYF. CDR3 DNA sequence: TGTGCCAGCGGTGGTAACGAGCAGTACTTC.

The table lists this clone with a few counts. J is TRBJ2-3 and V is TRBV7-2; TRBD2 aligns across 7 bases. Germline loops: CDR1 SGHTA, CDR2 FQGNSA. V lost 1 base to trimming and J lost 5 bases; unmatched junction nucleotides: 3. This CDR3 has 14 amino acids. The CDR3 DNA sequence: TGTGCCAGCAGCTTAGGGGGGGGTTTAGATACGCAGTATTTT. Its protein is CASSLGGGLDTQYF.

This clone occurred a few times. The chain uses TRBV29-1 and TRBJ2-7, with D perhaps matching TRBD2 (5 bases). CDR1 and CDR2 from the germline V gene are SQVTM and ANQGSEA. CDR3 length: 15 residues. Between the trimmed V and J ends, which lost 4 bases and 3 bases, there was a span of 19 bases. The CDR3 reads CSVGGLLAEFYEQYF. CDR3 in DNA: TGCAGCGTTGGAGGGCTACTGGCCGAGTTCTACGAGCAGTACTTC.

The DNA for the CDR3 is TGCGCCAGCAGCCCTCCCTGGACAGGGGGCACAGATACGCAGTATTTT. Translating it yields CASSPPWTGGTDTQYF. The chain combines TRBV4-1 with TRBJ2-3, with 9 bases fitting TRBD1. The CDR3 is made up of 16 amino acids. Germline-derived CDR1 and CDR2 are MGHRA and YSYEKL. Trimming at V came to 4 bases and at J to 1 base, leaving 6 bases not matched to a gene.

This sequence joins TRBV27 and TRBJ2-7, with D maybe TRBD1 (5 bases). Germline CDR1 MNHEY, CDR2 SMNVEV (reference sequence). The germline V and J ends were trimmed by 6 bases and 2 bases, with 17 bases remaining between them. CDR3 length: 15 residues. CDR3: CASSSRGIRPYEQYF. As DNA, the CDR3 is TGTGCCAGCAGCTCAAGGGGCATTCGACCCTACGAGCAGTACTTC.

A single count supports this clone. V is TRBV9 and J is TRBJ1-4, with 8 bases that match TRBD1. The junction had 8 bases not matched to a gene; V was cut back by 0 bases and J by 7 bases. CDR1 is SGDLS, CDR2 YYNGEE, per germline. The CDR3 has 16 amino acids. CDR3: CASSVAQGAGSEKLFF. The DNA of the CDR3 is TGTGCCAGCAGCGTAGCTCAGGGGGCGGGTAGTGAAAAACTGTTTTTT.

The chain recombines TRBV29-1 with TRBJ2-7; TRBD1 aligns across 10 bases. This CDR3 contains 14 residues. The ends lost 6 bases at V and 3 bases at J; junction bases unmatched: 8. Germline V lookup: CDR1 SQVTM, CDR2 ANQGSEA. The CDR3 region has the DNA TGCAGCGTGGCCGGGACAGGGGAGAGCTACGAGCAGTACTTC. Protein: CSVAGTGESYEQYF.

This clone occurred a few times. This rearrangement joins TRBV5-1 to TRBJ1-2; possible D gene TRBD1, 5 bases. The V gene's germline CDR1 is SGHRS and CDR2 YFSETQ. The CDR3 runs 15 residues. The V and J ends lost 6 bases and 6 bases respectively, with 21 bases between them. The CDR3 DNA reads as TGCGCCAGCACCCGGGGGGGTTTCGTAGGGGATGGCTACACCTTC. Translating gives CASTRGGFVGDGYTF.